This paragraph covers one T cell receptor beta chain sequence. These data belong to a study of technical replicates of blood from several donors. Method: immunoSEQ multiplex PCR; TCRdb's copy keeps in-frame clones and lacks some. The sample includes some 60,000 clones, around nine tenths seen only once; the top ten take about 5.5%. Trimming left V 0 bases short and J 8 bases short, with 7 bases between. This CDR3 has 13 amino acids. CDR1 and CDR2 from the germline V gene are MRHNA and SNTAGT. This receptor was obtained from a human donor in good health. Some clones in this sample may be carry-over from other donors' samples. The chain combines TRBV6-4 with TRBJ2-2, with unresolved D. Sequencing input: PBMCs. The CDR3 nucleotides are TGTGCCAGCAGTGACTCGGCTAGTGGGGAGCTGTTTTTT. Residues: CASSDSASGELFF.